Listed below are T cell receptor beta chains from one sample, sequenced in a study of molecular identifiers for immune sequencing clone quantification. MiXCR, applied by TCRdb to the PCR reads, yields one record per CDR3 protein. The sample includes some 320,000 distinct CDR3 sequences, 24% of them seen just once. The sequencing sample was made of naive CD8+ T cells from blood, with Jurkat cell RNA spiked in. These TCRs come from a human donor in good health. Some libraries in this study had Jurkat cell RNA spiked in. CDR3s include the opening cysteine and the closing phenylalanine or tryptophan. Fields, in order: clone size, D gene, V gene, J gene, CDR3 DNA, CDR3 protein. The D gene is left open where the match is weak. Size is stated for part of the rows, as once, few or many counts, or as a class when the clone is expanded.

few	-	TRBV6-1	TRBJ1-5	TGTGCCAGCAGCCCGGACATAATCAATCAGCCCCAGCATTTT	CASSPDIINQPQHF
-	-	TRBV20-1	TRBJ1-2	TGCAGTGCTAGGACAGCATCTACTAACTATGGCTACACCTTC	CSARTASTNYGYTF
many	TRBD1	TRBV6-6	TRBJ1-1	TGTGCCAGCAGTACTCCAGGGGGCGCGGACACTGAAGCTTTCTTT	CASSTPGGADTEAFF
few	-	TRBV11-2	TRBJ2-5	TGTGCCAGCAGCTTTCGTACAAGCCTACAAGAGACCCAGTACTTC	CASSFRTSLQETQYF
few	TRBD1	TRBV12-3/TRBV12-4	TRBJ2-3	TGTGCCAGCAGTTTAGGGACAGGTAACACAGATACGCAGTATTTT	CASSLGTGNTDTQYF
-	-	TRBV27	TRBJ2-1	TGTGCCAGCAGTTTATGGGGGGCCCATGAATACAATGAGCAGTTCTTC	CASSLWGAHEYNEQFF
many	TRBD1	TRBV6-2/TRBV6-3	TRBJ1-1	TGTGCCAGCAGTTACAGGGGGCCCGCTGAAGCTTTCTTT	CASSYRGPAEAFF
-	-	TRBV20-1	TRBJ2-2	TGCAGTGCTAGAGATTTAGGGACAACGAACACCGGGGAGCTGTTTTTT	CSARDLGTTNTGELFF
many	-	TRBV4-1	TRBJ1-4	TGCGCCAGCAGCCACTTCTACCGGCAGGGAGATGAAAAACTGTTTTTT	CASSHFYRQGDEKLFF
many	-	TRBV4-1	TRBJ1-1	TGCGCCAGCAGCCAAACGGGCAGTGAAGCTTTCTTT	CASSQTGSEAFF
-	-	TRBV20-1	TRBJ1-5	TGCAGTGCTAGAGATCTATCCAGGGGAAGCAATCAGCCCCAGCATTTT	CSARDLSRGSNQPQHF
-	TRBD2	TRBV9	TRBJ2-2	TGTGCCAGCAGCCCACCTGGGGGGGGGTCTCCCGGGGAGCTGTTTTTT	CASSPPGGGSPGELFF
-	-	TRBV4-1	TRBJ2-3	TGCGCCAGCAGCATCGACCCAGGGGTCGGCTACCTCACAGATACGCAGTATTTT	CASSIDPGVGYLTDTQYF
-	-	TRBV3-1	TRBJ1-1	TGTGCCAGCAGCCCCCGTGGCCCGGGAGCTTACACTGAAGCTTTCTTT	CASSPRGPGAYTEAFF
many	-	TRBV19	TRBJ2-3	TGTGCCAGTAGTCTCGCGGCTACAGATACGCAGTATTTT	CASSLAATDTQYF